What follows is one TCR beta chain and its context. Its cognate antigen is unknown. Oncomine TCR Beta short-read sequencing was applied to DNA from cultured CD4+ T cells. Once CD4+ T cells had been cultured, genomic DNA was extracted from them. A single record per CDR3 protein comes from TCRdb applying MiXCR to the PCR reads. The sample contains about 12,000 distinct CDR3 sequences, around a third of which appear only once. Treatment given: roughly 10-day PBMC culture with coronavirus spike peptide pools or control peptides (ViraFEST assay). These data belong to a study of vaccination and CD4 T cells after COVID-19. As for the study in general: It was a median roughly 100 days after diagnosis, with a range of 35 to 161, that post-COVID samples were drawn. Cells were stimulated with overlapping spike peptide pools from SARS-CoV-2, HCoV-NL63, HCoV-OC43 and HCoV-229E.

CDR3 length: 11 residues. Germline CDR1 and CDR2: GTSNPN and SVGIG (reference sequence). The specimen comprised CD4+ T cells from blood, cultured in vitro, sampled after SARS-CoV-2 vaccination. The receptor's source is a human donor who had recovered from COVID-19. V is TRBV30 and J is TRBJ2-7; D call uncertain. TRBJ2-5 matches the DNA end more closely, so the J call is doubtful. CDR3 region: CAWTSSGTQYF. CDR3 nucleotides: TGTGCCTGGACCTCCTCGGGGACCCAGTACTTC.